A selection of T cell receptor beta chains follows, all from one sample in a study of cytomegalovirus exposure and HLA in healthy donors. The assay was immunoSEQ multiplex PCR, and TCRdb's table has in-frame clones only and misses some. In the table there are about 110,000 clones, 70% to 80% of which are singletons. What was sequenced was PBMCs. The receptors shown here come from a boy between 10 and 17 years old in good health and CMV-seronegative. Each CDR3 is given with its conserved first and last residue. D genes are given only for firm matches. Some rows mark clone size as missing; the rest say once, few, many or name a class of expanded clone.

TRBD1	once	TRBV11-2	TRBJ1-4	CASSLGTGNEKLFF	TGTGCCAGCAGCTTAGGGACAGGGAATGAAAAACTGTTTTTT
-	-	TRBV5-1	TRBJ2-3	CAISPGLRTDTQYF	TGCGCCATCAGTCCCGGACTACGCACAGATACGCAGTATTTT
TRBD1	-	TRBV6-5	TRBJ2-7	CASSRGQGTSYEQYF	TGTGCCAGCAGTAGGGGACAGGGGACCTCCTACGAGCAGTACTTC
TRBD1	-	TRBV11-3	TRBJ2-5	CASRGQGNQETQYF	TGTGCCAGCAGAGGACAGGGAAACCAAGAGACCCAGTACTTC
TRBD2	-	TRBV29-1	TRBJ2-7	CSVGLGSGRTSYEQYF	TGCAGCGTTGGTTTGGGTAGCGGGAGGACCTCCTACGAGCAGTACTTC
TRBD1	-	TRBV19	TRBJ2-5	CASSIRPGQGYQETQYF	TGTGCCAGTAGTATCCGTCCAGGACAGGGTTACCAAGAGACCCAGTACTTC
TRBD1	few	TRBV6-5	TRBJ2-7	CASSLRDRGSYEQYF	TGTGCCAGCAGTCTCCGGGACAGGGGTTCCTACGAGCAGTACTTC
TRBD2	-	TRBV9	TRBJ2-3	CASSATLAGGVTDTQYF	TGTGCCAGCAGCGCTACCCTAGCGGGAGGGGTAACAGATACGCAGTATTTT
-	-	TRBV6-5	TRBJ2-7	CASTTGEREQYF	TGTGCCAGCACCACGGGAGAGCGCGAGCAGTACTTC
-	few	TRBV6-1	TRBJ1-1	CASSESSGGRAFF	TGTGCCAGCAGTGAGTCCTCCGGGGGAAGGGCTTTCTTT
-	-	TRBV19	TRBJ2-2	CASSRSTNTGELFF	TGTGCCAGTAGTCGGTCTACGAACACCGGGGAGCTGTTTTTT
TRBD2	-	TRBV9	TRBJ2-1	CASSVTISGAGESDEQFF	TGTGCCAGCAGCGTAACCATCTCGGGTGCGGGAGAATCCGATGAGCAGTTCTTC
-	once	TRBV5-4	TRBJ2-6	CASSSPGSGANVLTF	TGTGCCAGCAGCTCCCCAGGGTCTGGGGCCAACGTCCTGACTTTC
TRBD2	-	TRBV29-1	TRBJ2-1	CSVQAGGPFNEQFF	TGCAGCGTCCAAGCGGGGGGGCCATTTAATGAGCAGTTCTTC
TRBD1	-	TRBV9	TRBJ1-2	CASSGSGGGNYGYTF	TGTGCCAGCAGCGGGTCAGGGGGCGGTAACTATGGCTACACCTTC
TRBD2	-	TRBV30	TRBJ2-5	CAWSQSRSGRSAWETQYF	TGTGCCTGGAGTCAATCGCGTAGCGGGAGGTCGGCTTGGGAGACCCAGTACTTC
TRBD1	-	TRBV11-2	TRBJ2-2	CASSLVGQGTNTGELFF	TGTGCCAGCAGCTTAGTGGGACAGGGTACGAACACCGGGGAGCTGTTTTTT
-	-	TRBV19	TRBJ2-2	CASSTGSGGANTGELFF	TGTGCCAGTAGTACAGGTTCCGGGGGAGCGAACACCGGGGAGCTGTTTTTT
TRBD1	-	TRBV7-8	TRBJ1-2	CASSQPEGQSYGYTF	TGTGCCAGCAGCCAGCCGGAGGGACAGTCCTATGGCTACACCTTC
-	-	TRBV21-1	TRBJ1-5	CASDKTGGHQPQHF	TGTGCCAGCGACAAGACAGGGGGCCATCAGCCCCAGCATTTT
-	-	TRBV7-9	TRBJ1-1	CASSFTNTEAFF	TGTGCCAGCAGCTTTACTAACACTGAAGCTTTCTTT
TRBD2	few	TRBV4-2	TRBJ2-1	CASSQLGTSGREEQFF	TGTGCCAGCAGCCAGCTTGGGACTAGCGGGAGGGAAGAGCAGTTCTTC
-	-	TRBV7-3	TRBJ2-2	CAGSLNTGELFF	TGTGCCGGCAGTCTAAACACCGGGGAGCTGTTTTTT
TRBD2	-	TRBV27	TRBJ2-1	CASRAGTISSYNEQFF	TGTGCCAGCAGGGCCGGGACTATAAGCTCCTACAATGAGCAGTTCTTC
TRBD1	-	TRBV5-1	TRBJ1-4	CASSLGDRDEKLFF	TGCGCCAGCAGCTTGGGTGACAGGGACGAAAAACTGTTTTTT
-	-	TRBV5-1	TRBJ1-1	CASSSWPGTEAFF	TGCGCCAGCAGCTCGTGGCCGGGAACTGAAGCTTTCTTT
TRBD1	-	TRBV5-6	TRBJ1-5	CASSLARQGGGNQPQHF	TGTGCCAGCAGCTTGGCAAGACAGGGTGGGGGCAATCAGCCCCAGCATTTT
-	once	TRBV28	TRBJ1-1	CASSLGNRDTEAFF	TGTGCCAGCAGTTTGGGGAACAGGGACACTGAAGCTTTCTTT
TRBD1	-	TRBV28	TRBJ1-1	CASRGWTGRPEAFF	TGTGCCAGCAGGGGATGGACAGGGAGGCCTGAAGCTTTCTTT
-	-	TRBV5-1	TRBJ2-2	CASSNYRRLDTGELFF	TGCGCCAGCAGCAATTACCGGCGGCTTGACACCGGGGAGCTGTTTTTT
-	-	TRBV6-4	TRBJ1-2	CASSWPFRGYTF	TGTGCCAGCAGTTGGCCTTTCCGTGGCTACACCTTC
-	once	TRBV28	TRBJ1-5	CASRGDKTGNQPQHF	TGTGCCAGCCGGGGTGACAAAACAGGGAATCAGCCCCAGCATTTT
TRBD2	-	TRBV2	TRBJ2-2	CASTRTSGSTNTGELFF	TGTGCCAGCACCAGGACTAGCGGGAGCACGAACACCGGGGAGCTGTTTTTT
-	-	TRBV4-1	TRBJ1-1	CASSPDQGSGRSNTEAFF	TGCGCCAGCAGCCCTGATCAGGGGTCTGGTAGGTCGAACACTGAAGCTTTCTTT
-	-	TRBV5-1	TRBJ2-5	CASSLRETQYF	TGCGCCAGCAGCTTGCGAGAGACCCAGTACTTC
-	-	TRBV6-5	TRBJ2-6	CASSNSGANVLTF	TGTGCCAGTTCCAACTCTGGGGCCAACGTCCTGACTTTC
-	once	TRBV30	TRBJ1-1	CAWNWDTRNTEAFF	TGTGCCTGGAATTGGGACACAAGGAACACTGAAGCTTTCTTT
-	-	TRBV28	TRBJ1-2	CASSQTGHYGYTF	TGTGCCAGCAGCCAGACAGGCCACTATGGCTACACCTTC
TRBD2	once	TRBV28	TRBJ2-7	CASSSELMERERRYEQYF	TGTGCCAGCAGTTCTGAATTGATGGAGCGGGAGAGGAGATACGAGCAGTACTTC
-	once	TRBV5-1	TRBJ2-3	CASSYYDGGTDTQYF	TGCGCCAGCAGCTACTACGACGGAGGCACAGATACGCAGTATTTT
-	-	TRBV2	TRBJ1-1	CASSQNTEAFF	TGTGCCAGCAGTCAAAACACTGAAGCTTTCTTT
TRBD1	few	TRBV7-9	TRBJ1-1	CASSPTLDRMEAFF	TGTGCCAGCAGCCCCACATTGGACAGGATGGAAGCTTTCTTT
-	few	TRBV2	TRBJ1-5	CASSEVAGGNQPQHF	TGTGCCAGCAGTGAAGTGGCGGGGGGGAATCAGCCCCAGCATTTT
TRBD1	-	TRBV28	TRBJ2-7	CASSLVGQLFYEQYF	TGTGCCAGCAGTTTGGTGGGACAGCTTTTTTACGAGCAGTACTTC
-	-	TRBV5-1	TRBJ1-6	CASSLDRVSPLHF	TGCGCCAGCAGCTTGGACAGGGTTTCACCCCTCCACTTT
TRBD1	-	TRBV5-1	TRBJ2-3	CASKPISGTGGDTQYF	TGCGCCAGCAAACCAATTTCCGGGACAGGGGGGGATACGCAGTATTTT
TRBD1	few	TRBV5-1	TRBJ2-1	CASSLGQGSKNEQFF	TGCGCCAGCAGCTTGGGACAGGGGAGTAAAAATGAGCAGTTCTTC
-	-	TRBV6-1	TRBJ2-7	CASSGLGGYEQYF	TGTGCCAGCAGTGGTCTAGGCGGCTACGAGCAGTACTTC
-	-	TRBV15	TRBJ1-2	CAASRGHSYGYTF	TGTGCCGCCAGCAGAGGCCACAGCTATGGCTACACCTTC
-	-	TRBV30	TRBJ1-1	CAWSDPGEVNTEAFF	TGTGCCTGGAGTGACCCCGGGGAGGTGAACACTGAAGCTTTCTTT
-	-	TRBV4-3	TRBJ1-2	CASSPEPGQTYTF	TGCGCCAGCAGCCCCGAACCGGGACAAACTTACACCTTC
-	-	TRBV30	TRBJ1-1	CAWREGNRVGTEAFF	TGTGCCTGGAGGGAGGGGAATAGGGTGGGCACTGAAGCTTTCTTT
TRBD1	-	TRBV6-1	TRBJ1-2	CASSDAGQAYGYTF	TGTGCCAGCAGTGACGCCGGACAGGCCTATGGCTACACCTTC
-	-	TRBV25-1	TRBJ1-2	CASSEYEGGYGYTF	TGTGCCAGCAGTGAATACGAGGGAGGCTATGGCTACACCTTC